The sequence of this TCR beta chain was determined in a study of cytomegalovirus exposure and HLA in healthy donors. Turning to this clone: Its target is not known.

The ends lost 3 bases at V and 8 bases at J; junction bases unmatched: 12. CDR3 length: 15 amino acids. The germline V gene encodes CDR1 GTSNPN and CDR2 SVGIG (reference sequence). Among the donors, all were healthy bone marrow donors. In the PCR, 60 Vbeta and 13 Jbeta primers were used. The protocol was immunoSEQ multiplex PCR, while the TCRdb copy is restricted to in-frame clones and leaves out a portion. This sample has some 160,000 clones; 73% occur once, and the top ten carry roughly 5.2%. Broader study findings: According to an earlier analysis, most TCR beta V segments yielded productive rearrangements about 90% or about 30% of the time. The authors later found TCR association rates varying by HLA locus, with DRB1 most and HLA-C fewest. It was reported in a later analysis that an Asian-associated ancestry cluster showed fewer N-insertions than the roughly 670-donor mean.

The source material was PBMCs. The V gene is TRBV30, the J gene TRBJ2-2; 7 positions agree with TRBD1. This clonotype was obtained from a woman aged 18-29 years in good health and CMV-seropositive. The CDR3 DNA follows: TGTGCCTGGAGCCAGATGGGACAGCAGATAGGGGAGCTGTTTTTT. Encoded protein: CAWSQMGQQIGELFF.